The 2 T cell receptor beta chains reported below all come from one sample, sequenced in a study of cytomegalovirus exposure and HLA in healthy donors. The study ran its PCR with 60 Vbeta and 13 Jbeta primers. The data were produced by immunoSEQ multiplex PCR, yet TCRdb's version contains in-frame clones alone and is incomplete. The sample has around 130,000 clones; approximately 65% are singletons. Sequences were obtained from PBMCs. The receptors were gathered from a woman aged 55-69 years in good health and CMV-seronegative.

The gene calls are TRBV20-1 and TRBJ2-7; D ambiguous. Germline V lookup: CDR1 DFQATT, CDR2 SNEGSKA (reference sequence). The CDR3 loop spans 11 amino acids. With 6 bases removed from V and 3 bases from J, the gap between germline ends came to 9 bases. DNA of the CDR3: TGCAGTGCCGGAGCTAACTACGAGCAGTACTTC. This encodes CSAGANYEQYF.

This clone was observed many times. This chain joins TRBV28 and TRBJ2-3; D possibly corresponds to TRBD2 (6 bases). Between the trimmed V and J ends, which lost 5 bases and 2 bases, there was a span of 23 bases. CDR3 length equals 18 residues. Germline lookup yields CDR1 MDHEN and CDR2 SYDVKM. Here the CDR3 DNA reads TGTGCCAGCAGTCTCTGGGCGCGAGGACTAACCCTCACAGATACGCAGTATTTT. Amino acids: CASSLWARGLTLTDTQYF. Looking up the rest from reference TRBV28 and TRBJ2-3 gives the full variable domain: DVKVTQSSRYLVKRTGEKVFLECVQDMDHENMFWYRQDPGLGLRLIYFSYDVKMKEKGDIPEGYSVSREKKERFSLILESASTNQTSMYLCASSLWARGLTLTDTQYFGPGTRLTVL.